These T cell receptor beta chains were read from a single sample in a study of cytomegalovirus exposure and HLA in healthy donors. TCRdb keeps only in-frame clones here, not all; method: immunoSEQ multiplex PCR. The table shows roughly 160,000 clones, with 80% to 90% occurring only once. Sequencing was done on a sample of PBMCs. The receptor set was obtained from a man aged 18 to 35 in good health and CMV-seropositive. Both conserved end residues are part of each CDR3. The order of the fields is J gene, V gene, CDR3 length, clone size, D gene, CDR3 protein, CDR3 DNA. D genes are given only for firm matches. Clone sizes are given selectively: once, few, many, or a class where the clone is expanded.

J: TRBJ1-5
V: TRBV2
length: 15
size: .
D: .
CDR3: CASSDRQGQYQPQHF
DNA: TGTGCCAGCAGTGATCGGCAGGGCCAGTATCAGCCCCAGCATTTT

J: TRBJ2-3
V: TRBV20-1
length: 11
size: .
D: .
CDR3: CSGLITDTQYF
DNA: TGCAGTGGACTAATCACAGATACGCAGTATTTT

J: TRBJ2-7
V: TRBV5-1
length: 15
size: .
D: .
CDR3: CASSFLGVGVHEQYF
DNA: TGCGCCAGCAGCTTCCTAGGGGTTGGAGTCCACGAGCAGTACTTC

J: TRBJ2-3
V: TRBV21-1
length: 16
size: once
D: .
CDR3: CASAALRTGSTDTQYF
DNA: TGTGCCAGCGCCGCTCTGCGGACAGGGAGCACAGATACGCAGTATTTT

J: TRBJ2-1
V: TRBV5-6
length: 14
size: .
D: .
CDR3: CASSLVGTTYEQFF
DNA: TGTGCCAGCAGCTTGGTTGGGACAACATATGAGCAGTTCTTC

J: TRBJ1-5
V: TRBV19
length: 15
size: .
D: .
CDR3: CASSYGGGGNQPQHF
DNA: TGTGCCAGTAGTTACGGGGGAGGAGGCAATCAGCCCCAGCATTTT

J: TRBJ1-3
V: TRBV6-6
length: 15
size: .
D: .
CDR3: CASSYSQGSGNTIYF
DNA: TGTGCCAGCAGTTACTCGCAGGGCTCTGGAAACACCATATATTTT

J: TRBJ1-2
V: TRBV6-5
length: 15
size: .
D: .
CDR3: CASSYSSVSNYGYTF
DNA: TGTGCCAGCAGTTACTCTTCGGTTTCAAACTATGGCTACACCTTC

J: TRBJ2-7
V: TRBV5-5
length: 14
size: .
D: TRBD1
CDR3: CASSRTGNSYEQYF
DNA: TGTGCCAGCAGCCGGACAGGGAACTCCTACGAGCAGTACTTC

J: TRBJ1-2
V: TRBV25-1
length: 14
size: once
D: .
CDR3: CASSPPGLDYGYTF
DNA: TGTGCCAGCAGTCCACCAGGTTTGGACTATGGCTACACCTTC

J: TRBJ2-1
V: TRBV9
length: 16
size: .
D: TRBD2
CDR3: CASSFSGGFSYNEQFF
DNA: TGTGCCAGCAGCTTTAGCGGGGGCTTCTCCTACAATGAGCAGTTCTTC

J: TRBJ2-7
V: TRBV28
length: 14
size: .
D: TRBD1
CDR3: CASRTPGTGAEQYF
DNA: TGTGCCAGCCGCACTCCCGGGACAGGGGCCGAGCAGTACTTC

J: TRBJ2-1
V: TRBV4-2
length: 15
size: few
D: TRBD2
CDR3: CASSQDSGGANEQFF
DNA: TGTGCCAGCAGCCAAGATAGCGGGGGGGCCAATGAGCAGTTCTTC

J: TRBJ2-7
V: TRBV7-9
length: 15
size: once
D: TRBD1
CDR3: CASSIDRGRFYEQYF
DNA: TGTGCCAGCAGCATTGACAGGGGGCGCTTTTACGAGCAGTACTTC

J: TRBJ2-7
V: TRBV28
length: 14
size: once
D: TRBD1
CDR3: CASSSPGQSYEQYF
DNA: TGTGCCAGCAGTTCCCCGGGACAGTCCTACGAGCAGTACTTC

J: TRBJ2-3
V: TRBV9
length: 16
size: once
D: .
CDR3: CASSFSGTSVTDTQYF
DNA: TGTGCCAGCAGCTTCTCCGGGACTTCCGTCACAGATACGCAGTATTTT

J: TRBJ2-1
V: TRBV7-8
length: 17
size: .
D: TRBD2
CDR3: CASSLEQVAGEYNEQFF
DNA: TGTGCCAGCAGCTTAGAGCAGGTAGCGGGGGAGTACAATGAGCAGTTCTTC

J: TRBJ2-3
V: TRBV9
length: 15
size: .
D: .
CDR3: CASTVGAGRTDTQYF
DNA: TGTGCCAGCACCGTGGGGGCGGGTAGGACAGATACGCAGTATTTT

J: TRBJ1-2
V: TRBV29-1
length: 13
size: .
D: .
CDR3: CSVEQGVDYGYTF
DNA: TGCAGCGTTGAGCAGGGTGTAGACTATGGCTACACCTTC

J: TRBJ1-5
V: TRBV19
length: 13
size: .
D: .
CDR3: CASSMRGNQPQHF
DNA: TGTGCCAGTAGTATGCGGGGAAATCAGCCCCAGCATTTT

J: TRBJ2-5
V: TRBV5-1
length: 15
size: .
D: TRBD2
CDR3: CASNPTRGDQETQYF
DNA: TGCGCCAGCAACCCAACGCGGGGGGACCAAGAGACCCAGTACTTC

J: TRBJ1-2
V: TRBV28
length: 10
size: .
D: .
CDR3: CASSSGGYTF
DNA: TGTGCCAGCAGTTCGGGGGGCTACACCTTC

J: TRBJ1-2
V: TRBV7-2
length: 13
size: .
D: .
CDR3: CASSLLQGDGYTF
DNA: TGTGCCAGCAGCTTACTCCAGGGCGATGGCTACACCTTC

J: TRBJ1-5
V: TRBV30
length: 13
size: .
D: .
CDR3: CAWSRDINQPQHF
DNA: TGTGCCTGGAGCCGGGACATCAATCAGCCCCAGCATTTT

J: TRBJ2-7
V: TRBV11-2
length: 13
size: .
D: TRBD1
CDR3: CASSLGQGVEQYF
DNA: TGTGCCAGCAGCCTAGGACAGGGGGTAGAGCAGTACTTC

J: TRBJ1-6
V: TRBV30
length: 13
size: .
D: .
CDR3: CAWSRPGSSPLHF
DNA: TGTGCCTGGAGTAGGCCAGGAAGTTCACCCCTCCACTTT

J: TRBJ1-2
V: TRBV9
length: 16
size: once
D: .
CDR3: CASSVASTGWEYGYTF
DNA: TGTGCCAGCAGCGTAGCTTCCACAGGGTGGGAGTATGGCTACACCTTC

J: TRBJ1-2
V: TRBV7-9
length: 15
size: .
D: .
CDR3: CASSLDSEGDYGYTF
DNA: TGTGCCAGCAGCTTAGACTCGGAGGGCGACTATGGCTACACCTTC

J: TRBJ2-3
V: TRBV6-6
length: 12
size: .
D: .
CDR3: CASRPRADTQYF
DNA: TGTGCCAGCAGGCCCAGGGCAGATACGCAGTATTTT

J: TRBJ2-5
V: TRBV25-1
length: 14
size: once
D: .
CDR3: CASSEPGQKETQYF
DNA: TGTGCCAGCAGTGAACCCGGACAAAAAGAGACCCAGTACTTC

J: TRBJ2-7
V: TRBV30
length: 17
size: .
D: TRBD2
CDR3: CAWGVARTSGGAYEQYF
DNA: TGTGCCTGGGGTGTAGCCCGGACTAGCGGGGGGGCCTACGAGCAGTACTTC

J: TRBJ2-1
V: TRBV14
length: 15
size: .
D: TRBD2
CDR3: CASSQTSGGANEQFF
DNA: TGTGCCAGCAGCCAAACTAGCGGGGGGGCCAATGAGCAGTTCTTC

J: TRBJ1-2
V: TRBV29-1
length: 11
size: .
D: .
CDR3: CSVDLREGYTF
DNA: TGCAGCGTTGACCTCAGGGAAGGCTACACCTTC

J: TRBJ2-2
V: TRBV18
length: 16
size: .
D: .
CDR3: CASSPRGSPNTGELFF
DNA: TGTGCCAGCTCACCACGGGGCTCGCCCAACACCGGGGAGCTGTTTTTT

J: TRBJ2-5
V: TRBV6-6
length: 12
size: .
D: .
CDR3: CASSYPLETQYF
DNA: TGTGCCAGCAGTTACCCCCTAGAGACCCAGTACTTC

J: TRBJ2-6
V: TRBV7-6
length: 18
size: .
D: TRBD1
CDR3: CASSPGQGGFSGANVLTF
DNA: TGTGCCAGCAGCCCTGGACAGGGGGGGTTCTCTGGGGCCAACGTCCTGACTTTC

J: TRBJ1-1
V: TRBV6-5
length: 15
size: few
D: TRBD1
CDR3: CASSDRVSMNTEAFF
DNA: TGTGCCAGCAGCGACAGGGTGTCAATGAACACTGAAGCTTTCTTT

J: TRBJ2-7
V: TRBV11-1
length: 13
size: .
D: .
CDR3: CASSPAGDGEQYF
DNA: TGTGCCAGCAGCCCCGCAGGCGACGGCGAGCAGTACTTC

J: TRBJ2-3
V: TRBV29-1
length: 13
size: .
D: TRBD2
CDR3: CSVAGGAGDTQYF
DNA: TGCAGCGTAGCCGGGGGGGCCGGGGATACGCAGTATTTT

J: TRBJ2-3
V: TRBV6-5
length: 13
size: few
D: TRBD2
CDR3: CASSWTGGDTQYF
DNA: TGTGCCAGCAGCTGGACGGGGGGGGATACGCAGTATTTT

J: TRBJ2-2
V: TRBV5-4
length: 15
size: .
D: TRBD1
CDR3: CASSRLGQDTGELFF
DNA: TGTGCCAGCAGCCGATTGGGACAGGACACCGGGGAGCTGTTTTTT

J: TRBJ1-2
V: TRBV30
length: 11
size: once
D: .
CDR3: CAWRGGYGYTF
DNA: TGTGCCTGGAGAGGGGGCTATGGCTACACCTTC

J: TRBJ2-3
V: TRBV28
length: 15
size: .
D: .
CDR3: CASSPPAGLTDTQYF
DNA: TGTGCCAGCAGTCCTCCTGCGGGGCTCACAGATACGCAGTATTTT

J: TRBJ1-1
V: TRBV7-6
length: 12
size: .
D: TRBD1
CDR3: CASSRQGGEAFF
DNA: TGTGCCAGCAGCAGACAGGGGGGTGAAGCTTTCTTT